Listed below are T cell receptor beta chains from one sample, sequenced in a study of blood T cells in healthy people across ages. MiXCR, applied by TCRdb to the 5' RACE reads, yields one record per CDR3 protein. The table records around 750,000 distinct CDR3 sequences, roughly 53% of them present only once. Material for sequencing was blood. The receptors originated from a man at least 80 years old in good health. Each CDR3 is given with its conserved first and last residue. A D gene is named only where the DNA matches it firmly. Only part of the rows carry a size: once, few, many, or a class if the clone is expanded.

CDR3	DNA	D	J	V	size
CASSLGTGHETQYF	TGTGCCAGCAGTTTAGGGACAGGGCACGAGACCCAGTACTTC	TRBD1	TRBJ2-5	TRBV6-1	-
CASSAPGLNPNEQFF	TGTGCCAGCAGTGCGCCGGGCTTAAACCCCAATGAGCAGTTCTTC	-	TRBJ2-1	TRBV7-2	-
CATKQADNEQFF	TGTGCCACCAAACAGGCTGACAATGAGCAGTTCTTC	-	TRBJ2-1	TRBV10-3	-
CASTAGHNEQFF	TGCGCCAGCACGGCGGGGCACAATGAGCAGTTCTTC	-	TRBJ2-1	TRBV5-1	few
CASSYKGQGASNQPQHF	TGTGCCAGCAGTTATAAGGGACAGGGGGCGAGCAATCAGCCCCAGCATTTT	TRBD1	TRBJ1-5	TRBV12-3/TRBV12-4	-
CASMRQIANEKLFF	TGTGCCAGCATGCGACAAATAGCTAATGAAAAACTGTTTTTT	-	TRBJ1-4	TRBV6-1	-
CASSESRRTGGYGYTF	TGCGCCAGCAGTGAGTCCCGACGGACAGGGGGCTATGGCTACACCTTC	TRBD1	TRBJ1-2	TRBV10-1	-
CASSLRTGVGGTDTQYF	TGTGCCAGCAGCTTACGCACGGGAGTAGGCGGCACAGATACGCAGTATTTT	-	TRBJ2-3	TRBV7-2	few
CASRHSLDSWEYF	TGTGCCAGCAGACACAGCCTGGACAGTTGGGAGTACTTC	-	TRBJ2-7	TRBV27	-
CASSATGLTYNEQFF	TGTGCCAGCAGCGCGACGGGACTAACTTACAATGAGCAGTTCTTC	TRBD2	TRBJ2-1	TRBV9	few
CASSYGGPSNQPQHF	TGTGCCAGCAGTTACGGGGGGCCAAGCAATCAGCCCCAGCATTTT	-	TRBJ1-5	TRBV6-6	few